The TCR beta chain described here comes from a study of T cells in Graves' hyperthyroidism and ophthalmopathy. Study-level findings and limits: For ophthalmopathy, model prediction preceded onset by a median about 6.4 months. Blood held most thyroid clonotypes expanded above 0.001 frequency.

Ten or more counts support this clonotype. Its antigen is still unknown. Researchers took RNA transcripts and amplified the TCR beta CDR3 regions from them. TCR CDR3 regions were first amplified by RT-PCR with HTBI primers. One entry per CDR3 protein results from TCRdb running MiXCR on the multiplex PCR reads. The sample has about 320,000 distinct CDR3 sequences, approximately 15% seen once. In germline, CDR1 is SGHTA, CDR2 FQGTGA. After removal of 4 bases from V and 2 bases from J, the junction contained 4 bases not matched to a gene. CDR3 length: 16 amino acids. The study based diagnoses on clinical symptoms, serum thyroxine and TRAb, thyroid ultrasound and orbital computed tomography.

This TCR was recovered from a man younger than 40 with Graves' hyperthyroidism. The chain uses TRBV7-3 and TRBJ2-1, with 11 bases that match TRBD1. The material sequenced was blood. CDR3 DNA: TGTGCCAGCAGCTACGGGACAGGGGGACCCTACAATGAGCAGTTCTTC. Protein product: CASSYGTGGPYNEQFF.